These 29 T cell receptor beta chains originate from one sample sequenced in a study of T cells after yellow fever vaccination. TCRdb re-derived calls from the 5' RACE reads in MiXCR, one entry per CDR3 protein. The data show 350,000 to 450,000 distinct CDR3 sequences, about 19% seen once. The source was PBMCs, collected before the yellow fever booster vaccination. These receptors were obtained from a man in his late teens or twenties who received the YFV17D yellow fever vaccine.

This clonotype has just a few counts. The chain couples TRBV5-1 to TRBJ1-2; 7 nucleotides align to TRBD1. Per the germline V gene, CDR1 is SGHRS and CDR2 is YFSETQ. CDR3 length: 14 amino acids. Trimming removed 4 bases from V and 4 bases from J; junction bases left unmatched: 7. The chain's CDR3 is CASSPEGASYGYTF. The CDR3 DNA follows: TGCGCCAGCAGCCCCGAGGGGGCGTCCTATGGCTACACCTTC.

This clonotype was detected only a few times. The rearrangement uses TRBV7-3 and TRBJ1-1; maybe TRBD1 (5 bases). The CDR3 is 13 amino acids. Trimming cost V 5 bases and J 4 bases, with 11 bases left between them. In germline, CDR1 is SGHTA, CDR2 FQGTGA. CDR3 protein: CASSLSQGTEAFF. The CDR3 nucleotides are TGTGCCAGCAGCCTTTCCCAGGGCACTGAAGCTTTCTTT.

The chain employs TRBV20-1 and TRBJ1-1; possible D gene TRBD1, 6 bases. Trimming shortened V by 1 base and J by 1 base, and 10 bases separated the two germline ends. CDR1 DFQATT and CDR2 SNEGSKA come from the germline V gene (reference sequence). The CDR3 is 14 amino acids. CDR3 amino acids: CSARVRTANTEAFF. In DNA, the CDR3 is TGCAGTGCTAGAGTCCGGACAGCGAACACTGAAGCTTTCTTT.

This clonotype showed up just a few times. The chain couples TRBV5-1 to TRBJ2-3; 9 bases are a match to TRBD1. The CDR3 totals 15 residues. J lost 4 bases, V lost 4 bases, and 7 bases had no gene match. Germline V gene data show CDR1 as SGHRS and CDR2 as YFSETQ. CDR3 bases: TGCGCCAGCAGCGTGGACAGGGGTAGCGCAGATACGCAGTATTTT. Translation: CASSVDRGSADTQYF.

The chain uses TRBV20-1 and TRBJ2-3, with D perhaps TRBD1 or TRBD2 (5 bases each). V lost 7 bases, J lost 3 bases, and 20 bases lay in between. Germline CDR1 is DFQATT and CDR2 is SNEGSKA (reference sequence). The CDR3 loop spans 15 amino acids. This chain's CDR3 is CSVRPGTSSTDTQYF. Written as DNA, the CDR3 is TGCAGTGTTCGACCCGGGACCTCGAGTACAGATACGCAGTATTTT.

This clonotype was seen more than once but under ten times. This chain joins TRBV7-2 and TRBJ2-5; the match to TRBD2 covers 11 bases. With 10 bases clipped from V and 2 bases from J, the junction kept 9 bases outside the gene matches. Per germline, CDR1 SGHTA and CDR2 FQGNSA. The CDR3 contains 15 residues. For the CDR3, the DNA is TGTGCCACTCTCATTAGCGGGGGGGTTCAAGAGACCCAGTACTTC. Amino acids: CATLISGGVQETQYF.

The CDR3 bases are TGCGCCAGCAGCCAAGATCTGGATGTTGGTTTAGGTGAAAAACTGTTTTTT. As protein: CASSQDLDVGLGEKLFF. V gene TRBV4-3 combines with J gene TRBJ1-4; D uncertain. The CDR3 length is 17 residues. CDR1 and CDR2 (germline): LGHNA, YSLEER. Trimming took off 0 bases at V and 7 bases at J, with 18 bases between the two ends.

This clonotype was observed a handful of times. This chain joins TRBV12-3 or TRBV12-4 and TRBJ2-2, with D possibly called TRBD1 or TRBD2 (6 bases each). This CDR3 region has 15 residues. V was clipped by 3 bases and J by 4 bases, with 12 bases between them. For the CDR3, the DNA is TGTGCCAGCAGTTTCAGAGGGGGGCGCACCGGGGAGCTGTTTTTT. Its translation: CASSFRGGRTGELFF.

This clonotype was observed a handful of times. This chain connects TRBV6-5 to TRBJ2-5, with D maybe TRBD1 (5 bases). Germline CDR1 is MNHEY and CDR2 is SVGAGI. CDR3 length: 14 amino acids. V lost 2 bases and J 2 bases, leaving 9 bases between the germline ends. Here the CDR3 reads CASSYVSGQETQYF. The DNA for the CDR3 is TGTGCCAGCAGTTACGTTTCAGGGCAAGAGACCCAGTACTTC.

V is TRBV7-3 and J is TRBJ2-3; weak D call: TRBD2 (5 bases). The length of the CDR3 is 15 residues. V shed 5 bases and J shed 4 bases, with 16 bases lying between them. Germline CDR1 and CDR2: SGHTA and FQGTGA. The CDR3 protein is CASSTIPASSDTQYF. CDR3 sequence (DNA): TGTGCCAGCAGCACGATACCGGCTAGCTCAGATACGCAGTATTTT.

In this sample, this clonotype turned up many times. The V gene is TRBV5-5, the J gene TRBJ1-6, with D possibly TRBD1 on 5 matching bases. The germline V gene encodes CDR1 SGHKS and CDR2 YYEKEE (reference sequence). With 4 bases removed from V and 8 bases from J, the gap between germline ends came to 13 bases. This CDR3 comprises 14 residues. CDR3 DNA sequence: TGTGCCAGCAGCCCCGGGACCTGGGATTCACCCCTCCACTTT. This gives the protein CASSPGTWDSPLHF.

The chain has TRBV6-5 and TRBJ1-6; no definite D call. From germline, CDR1 is MNHEY and CDR2 SVGAGI. This CDR3 has 13 amino acids. Trimming left V 2 bases short and J 8 bases short, with 7 bases between. CDR3 sequence: CASSYEGYSPLHF. CDR3 DNA: TGTGCCAGCAGTTACGAAGGGTATTCACCCCTCCACTTT.

The chain recombines TRBV7-2 with TRBJ2-1; 9 nucleotides line up with TRBD2. CDR1 and CDR2 from the germline V gene are SGHTA and FQGNSA. The junction had 6 bases not matched to a gene; V was cut back by 6 bases and J by 3 bases. The CDR3 is 15 amino acids. CDR3 nucleotide sequence: TGTGCCAGCAGAGTGGTAGCGGGGGTCTACAATGAGCAGTTCTTC. Translation gives CASRVVAGVYNEQFF.

This clonotype turned up a few times. The J gene is TRBJ2-2, the V gene TRBV20-1, with TRBD1 identical over 10 bases. Germline trimming cut 3 bases from V and 5 bases from J; bases unmatched to any gene: 12. This CDR3 has 17 amino acids. Germline V lookup: CDR1 DFQATT, CDR2 SNEGSKA (reference sequence). The CDR3 DNA is TGCAGTGCTAGGCGCCGGGACAGGGGTAGATCAACCGGGGAGCTGTTTTTT. Encoded protein: CSARRRDRGRSTGELFF.

The V call is TRBV20-1, the J call TRBJ1-5; unclear D gene. Germline V gene sequence: CDR1 DFQATT, CDR2 SNEGSKA (reference sequence). With 0 bases removed from V and 5 bases from J, the gap between germline ends came to 5 bases. The CDR3 length is 12 residues. The CDR3 is CSARDWDQPQHF. In DNA, the CDR3 is TGCAGTGCTAGAGATTGGGATCAGCCCCAGCATTTT.

This clonotype was detected only a few times. The V gene is TRBV28, the J gene TRBJ1-2, with TRBD1 matching 8 bases. The CDR3 sequence is 16 residues long. CDR1 MDHEN and CDR2 SYDVKM come from the germline V gene. The V segment lost 4 bases and the J segment 8 bases; nucleotides outside the gene matches: 15. The CDR3 sequence is CASSWASGTGFEGYTF. The DNA of the CDR3 is TGTGCCAGCAGTTGGGCCTCCGGGACAGGATTTGAAGGCTACACCTTC.

In this sample, this clonotype turned up many times. The V and J genes are TRBV29-1 and TRBJ2-3, with TRBD1 identical over 7 bases. The ends lost 5 bases at V and 1 base at J; junction bases unmatched: 3. This CDR3 region has 13 residues. Per the germline V gene, CDR1 is SQVTM and CDR2 is ANQGSEA. The CDR3 nucleotides read TGCAGCGTTTCAGGGGGTGGCACAGATACGCAGTATTTT. This codes for CSVSGGGTDTQYF.

The chain has TRBV29-1 and TRBJ2-7, with D possibly TRBD2 on 5 matching bases. The V gene's germline CDR1 is SQVTM and CDR2 ANQGSEA. The CDR3 sequence is 11 residues long. V was cut by 6 bases and J by 7 bases, with 13 bases left in between. The CDR3 is CSVTEGGEQYF. The CDR3 DNA reads as TGCAGCGTAACAGAAGGCGGGGAGCAGTACTTC.

The V and J genes are TRBV11-2 and TRBJ2-5; TRBD2 agrees at 14 bases. V lost 5 bases, J lost 0 bases, and 8 bases stayed unmatched. There are 18 residues in the CDR3. Germline CDR1 SGHAT, CDR2 FQNNGV. CDR3 nucleotide sequence: TGTGCCAGCAGCCTGGGACTAGCGGGGGCCACGTACCAAGAGACCCAGTACTTC. Translated: CASSLGLAGATYQETQYF.

This chain joins TRBV7-2 and TRBJ2-1; 10 bases are a match to TRBD1. CDR3 length equals 17 residues. Unmatched junction bases numbered 6, after V lost 4 bases and J lost 0 bases. The germline CDR1 and CDR2 sequences are SGHTA and FQGNSA. The CDR3: CASSSLGQGSSYNEQFF. Written as DNA, the CDR3 is TGTGCCAGCAGCTCCCTGGGACAGGGGAGCTCCTACAATGAGCAGTTCTTC.

The V call is TRBV6-6, the J call TRBJ1-1; TRBD1 matches 7 bases. The CDR3 totals 14 residues. Per the germline V gene, CDR1 is MNHNY and CDR2 is SVGAGI (reference sequence). V trimming: 8 bases; J trimming: 6 bases; junction bases outside the gene matches: 12. CDR3 sequence reads: CASRTPGQGAEAFF. The CDR3 DNA is TGTGCCAGCCGAACACCCGGGCAGGGGGCTGAAGCTTTCTTT.

The genes are TRBV11-2 and TRBJ1-2; D gene unclear. CDR1 is SGHAT, CDR2 FQNNGV, per germline. The CDR3 contains 13 residues. V was pared by 3 bases and J by 4 bases, with 9 bases between. CDR3 sequence reads: CASSLDGLYGYTF. CDR3 in DNA: TGTGCCAGCAGCTTGGACGGACTCTATGGCTACACCTTC.

The rearrangement joins TRBV6-2 or TRBV6-3 to TRBJ2-7; 10 nucleotides match TRBD1. Germline V gives CDR1 MNHEY, CDR2 SVGEGT. The CDR3 totals 15 residues. Germline trimming cut 2 bases from V and 2 bases from J; bases unmatched to any gene: 3. This chain's CDR3 is CASSYPGQGAYEQYV. The CDR3 nucleotides are TGTGCCAGCAGTTACCCCGGACAGGGGGCCTACGAGCAGTACGTC.

This clonotype was recorded a few times. V and J are TRBV7-2 and TRBJ2-5; 15 nucleotides agree with TRBD2. The CDR3 has 17 amino acids. The V segment lost 5 bases and the J segment 5 bases; nucleotides outside the gene matches: 9. Looked up from germline, CDR1 is SGHTA and CDR2 is FQGNSA. The CDR3 region has the DNA TGTGCCAGCAGCACCGGAGGACTAGCGGGGGGGCTTGAGACCCAGTACTTC. As protein: CASSTGGLAGGLETQYF. Full variable domain (missing parts from reference TRBV7-2 and TRBJ2-5): GAGVSQSPSNKVTEKGKDVELRCDPISGHTALYWYRQSLGQGLEFLIYFQGNSAPDKSGLPSDRFSAERTGGSVSTLTIQRTQQEDSAVYLCASSTGGLAGGLETQYFGPGTRLLVL.

This clonotype has at least ten counts. V usage is TRBV12-3 or TRBV12-4 and J usage is TRBJ2-7, with D tentatively TRBD1 (6 bases). The CDR3 has 12 residues. V lost 6 bases to trimming and J lost 3 bases, with 9 bases between them. The CDR3 loop is CASSRTVYEQYF. The CDR3 DNA sequence: TGTGCCAGCAGCAGGACAGTCTACGAGCAGTACTTC.

The genes are TRBV4-3 and TRBJ1-2; 9 nucleotides line up with TRBD1. The trim removed 3 bases at V and 7 bases at J, leaving 12 bases unmatched. Germline CDR1 reads LGHNA; CDR2 reads YSLEER. CDR3 length: 16 amino acids. CDR3 in amino acids: CASSQPLGQGKVGYTF. The CDR3 DNA sequence: TGCGCCAGCAGCCAGCCTTTGGGACAGGGAAAAGTTGGCTACACCTTC.

In this sample, this clonotype turned up a few times. The J gene is TRBJ2-2, the V gene TRBV29-1; the match to TRBD1 covers 7 bases. The germline V gene encodes CDR1 SQVTM and CDR2 ANQGSEA. Trimming took 6 bases from V and 2 from J; bases not matched to a gene: 6. CDR3 length: 14 amino acids. Here the CDR3 reads CSVNRQGNTGELFF. In nucleotides, the CDR3 is TGCAGCGTCAACCGACAGGGAAACACCGGGGAGCTGTTTTTT.

CDR3 sequence: CASSPPVGGLSNEQFF. DNA of the CDR3: TGTGCCAGCTCACCACCGGTGGGGGGTCTAAGCAATGAGCAGTTCTTC. The V call is TRBV18, the J call TRBJ2-1, with D perhaps matching TRBD2 (6 bases). V dropped 0 bases and J dropped 6 bases, with 15 bases sitting between them. The CDR3 totals 16 residues. CDR1 and CDR2 (germline): KGHSH, LQKENI.

This clonotype has a handful of counts. The rearrangement links TRBV7-2 to TRBJ2-7, with D perhaps matching TRBD1 (5 bases). This CDR3 is 11 amino acids long. V gave up 6 bases and J gave up 5 bases, with 8 bases separating them. Germline CDR1 reads SGHTA; CDR2 reads FQGNSA. DNA for the CDR3: TGTGCCAGCAGGGTGGGGCACGAGCAGTACTTC. As protein: CASRVGHEQYF.